This T cell receptor (beta chain) was captured by sequencing in a study of beta chain features in type 1 diabetes. Findings and limits, study-wide: Patients with type 1 diabetes carried fewer insertions and had more deletions at their VDJ junctions. TCRB CDR3s from Type 1 diabetes patients were moderately but significantly shorter in all four CD4+ subsets.

The CDR3 is 13 residues long. V was pared by 8 bases and J by 4 bases, with 5 bases of the junction left unmatched. Germline CDR1 SGHNT, CDR2 YENEEA. Once sorted, every population was more than 95% pure. The table lists this clone with a few counts. As yet, its antigen is unknown. The sequenced template was cDNA made from the entire isolated RNA. For naive, central memory and regulatory T cell samples, reads averaged approximately 3.6 million. The protocol was immunoSEQ multiplex PCR, while the TCRdb copy is restricted to in-frame clones and leaves out a portion. This table has 350,000 to 400,000 clones, about 12% appearing once.

The sequence came from a woman aged 18-30 years with type 1 diabetes. The rearrangement links TRBV11-3 to TRBJ2-1, with 7 bases matching TRBD2. The specimen sequenced was naive CD4+ T cells from blood. The DNA for the CDR3 is TGTGCCAGCGGGCGGGAGACGTACAATGAGCAGTTCTTC. This encodes CASGRETYNEQFF.